What follows are 20 T cell receptor beta chains derived from one specimen sequenced in a study of Graves' ophthalmopathy and Graves' hyperthyroidism. From RNA, the CDR3 regions of TCR beta chains were amplified and sequenced. First-round RT-PCR relied on HTBI primers, and a second-round multiplex PCR came next. TCRdb independently ran MiXCR on the multiplex PCR reads; one entry per CDR3 protein. The sample records about 640,000 distinct CDR3 sequences, about 41% being singletons. Sequenced sample: peripheral blood. The source is an adult man with Graves' ophthalmopathy.

Points on this clonotype: The junction differs from germline at one of its ends, possibly a read error. V usage is TRBV7-8 and J usage is TRBJ2-6; D tentatively fits TRBD1 or TRBD2 (5 bases each). The CDR3 consists of 15 residues. CDR1 is SGHVS and CDR2 is FQNEAQ in the germline V gene. CDR3 nucleotides: TGTGCCAGTAGCTTAGGAGGCTCTGGGGCCAGCGTCCTGACTTTC. Residues: CASSLGGSGASVLTF. Full variable domain (rest looked up from reference TRBV7-8 and TRBJ2-6): GAGVSQSPRYKVAKRGQDVALRCDPISGHVSLFWYQQALGQGPEFLTYFQNEAQLDKSGLPSDRFFAERPEGSVSTLKIQRTQQEDSAVYLCASSLGGSGASVLTFGAGSRLTVL.

This clonotype was observed at least ten times. The chain links TRBV7-6 to TRBJ2-2; TRBD2 might be the D (6 bases). CDR1 and CDR2 (germline): SGHVS, FNYEAQ. Deletions cut 5 bases from V and 6 bases from J, with 16 bases between. CDR3 size: 15 residues. The CDR3 sequence is CASSPVAAGAGELFF. CDR3 coding DNA: TGTGCCAGCAGCCCCGTAGCGGCTGGCGCCGGGGAGCTGTTTTTT.

The J gene is TRBJ2-7, the V gene TRBV19; D possibly matches TRBD1 or TRBD2 (5 bases each). The germline CDR1 and CDR2 sequences are LNHDA and SQIVND (reference sequence). V lost 3 bases, J lost 0 bases, and 9 bases lay in between. The CDR3 runs 14 residues. CDR3 nucleotides: TGTGCCAGTAGTATTAAAGGGACCTCCTACGAGCAGTACTTC. Protein sequence: CASSIKGTSYEQYF. The full variable domain, in which reference TRBV19 and TRBJ2-7 provide the parts outside the CDR3, is DGGITQSPKYLFRKEGQNVTLSCEQNLNHDAMYWYRQDPGQGLRLIYYSQIVNDFQKGDIAEGYSVSREKKESFPLTVTSAQKNPTAFYLCASSIKGTSYEQYFGPGTRLTVT.

The chain uses TRBV6-1 and TRBJ2-7; 10 bases are shared with TRBD2. The ends lost 5 bases at V and 3 bases at J; junction bases unmatched: 7. Per germline, CDR1 MNHNS and CDR2 SASEGT. The CDR3 covers 15 residues. This CDR3 reads CASSYATSGDYEQYF. In DNA, the CDR3 is TGTGCCAGCAGTTACGCTACTAGCGGGGACTACGAGCAGTACTTC.

The J gene is TRBJ2-2, the V gene TRBV9; D is possibly TRBD1 (6 bases). The CDR3 totals 16 residues. V was trimmed by 2 bases and J by 6 bases, leaving 17 bases between them. Germline V gene sequence: CDR1 SGDLS, CDR2 YYNGEE. The CDR3 bases are TGTGCCAGCAGCGTTCGCGACAACAGGGATCCCGGGGAGCTGTTTTTT. It specifies CASSVRDNRDPGELFF.

V and J are TRBV5-6 and TRBJ2-7; 7 bases fit TRBD1. CDR3 size: 17 residues. From germline, CDR1 is SGHDT and CDR2 YYEEEE. Trimming cost V 5 bases and J 0 bases; bases outside gene matches: 14. The CDR3 sequence: CASRHWGGRGFSYEQYF. In DNA, the CDR3 is TGTGCCAGCAGACACTGGGGTGGCAGGGGGTTCTCCTACGAGCAGTACTTC.

The chain has TRBV29-1 and TRBJ2-6; D is ambiguous. The CDR3 sequence is 12 residues long. V was trimmed by 3 bases and J by 5 bases, leaving 5 bases between them. Germline values: CDR1 SQVTM, CDR2 ANQGSEA. The CDR3 DNA is TGCAGCGTTGATGACAGGGCCAACGTCCTGACTTTC. Translation: CSVDDRANVLTF.

V and J are TRBV4-3 and TRBJ1-2, with TRBD1 as a possible D gene (5 bases). Looked up from germline, CDR1 is LGHNA and CDR2 is YSLEER. V gave up 0 bases and J gave up 7 bases, with 12 bases separating them. The CDR3 has 14 amino acids. CDR3 protein: CASSQDEGFGGYTF. The CDR3 DNA is TGCGCCAGCAGCCAAGATGAGGGGTTCGGTGGCTACACCTTC.

This clonotype was recorded at least ten times. The chain combines TRBV24-1 with TRBJ2-7, with TRBD1 matching 11 bases. The CDR3 spans 15 residues. Germline CDR1 KGHDR, CDR2 SFDVKD. V shed 4 bases and J 2 bases; nucleotides not matched to a gene: 3. CDR3 coding DNA: TGTGCCACCAGTGAAAAGGGACAGGGGGCCTACGAGCAGTACTTC. Its translation: CATSEKGQGAYEQYF.

The chain uses TRBV29-1 and TRBJ2-6; D ambiguous. The V end was cut by 3 bases, the J end by 0 bases, with 6 bases between. CDR3 length: 14 residues. CDR1 is SQVTM and CDR2 is ANQGSEA in the germline V gene. CDR3 DNA: TGCAGCGTTGATGGCAGCTCTGGGGCCAACGTCCTGACTTTC. Protein: CSVDGSSGANVLTF.

This clonotype was seen repeatedly, ten times or more. The V gene is TRBV2, the J gene TRBJ2-7; D is undetermined. The CDR3 totals 11 residues. V shed 6 bases and J shed 5 bases, with 8 bases lying between them. CDR1 SNHLY and CDR2 FYNNEI come from the germline V gene. This chain's CDR3 is CASRVFDEQYF. CDR3 sequence (DNA): TGTGCCAGCAGGGTCTTCGACGAGCAGTACTTC.

This chain connects TRBV29-1 to TRBJ2-5; 9 bases agree with TRBD1. The J call may not be correct, given that the DNA end is closer to TRBJ2-1. The germline V gene encodes CDR1 SQVTM and CDR2 ANQGSEA. The length of the CDR3 is 18 residues. As DNA, the CDR3 is TGCAGCGTAGAGACCGGGACAGGGTTCGCCAACTCCTACAATGAGCAGTTCTTC. It encodes CSVETGTGFANSYNEQFF.

The rearrangement links TRBV4-1 to TRBJ2-7, with unresolved D. From germline, CDR1 is MGHRA and CDR2 YSYEKL. The length of the CDR3 is 17 residues. Trimming pared 0 bases from V and 0 bases from J, leaving 15 bases between. This chain's CDR3 is CASSQELPRIPSYEQYF. CDR3 coding DNA: TGCGCCAGCAGCCAAGAGCTGCCCAGGATCCCCTCCTACGAGCAGTACTTC.

The sample holds many counts of this clonotype. The gene calls are TRBV7-8 and TRBJ1-1, with 7 bases aligning to TRBD1. In germline, CDR1 is SGHVS, CDR2 FQNEAQ. The CDR3 length is 16 residues. V shed 5 bases and J 1 base; nucleotides not matched to a gene: 10. The CDR3 is CASSTSWGDRNTEAFF. The CDR3 DNA is TGTGCCAGCAGCACCAGCTGGGGGGACAGGAACACTGAAGCTTTCTTT.

Note on this clonotype: The junction departs from the called germline gene at one end, perhaps through a read error. J is TRBJ1-2 and V is TRBV28, with a tentative D call TRBD1 (5 bases). The CDR3 runs 12 residues. CDR1 is MDHEN, CDR2 SYDVKM, per germline. CDR3 sequence: CASTGTGYRYTF. The CDR3 region has the DNA TGTGCCAGCACCGGGACTGGCTATCGCTACACCTTC.

Regarding this clonotype: This sequence may be a read error, since a much larger clone differs from it by one base. The rearrangement joins TRBV10-3 to TRBJ2-2; D not resolved. Germline-derived CDR1 and CDR2 are ENHRY and SYGVKD. The CDR3 contains 13 residues. The CDR3 sequence is CASSDPETGELFF. The CDR3 nucleotides are TGTGCCAGCAGTGACCCGGAAACCGGGGAGCTGTTTTTT.

The genes are TRBV20-1 and TRBJ1-5; 8 nucleotides agree with TRBD1. CDR1 is DFQATT and CDR2 is SNEGSKA in the germline V gene (reference sequence). V shed 6 bases, J shed 14 bases, and the junction held 18 bases outside the gene matches. CDR3 length: 14 amino acids. The CDR3 protein is CSAEQTGDLAYEHF. As DNA, the CDR3 is TGCAGTGCGGAACAGACAGGGGACCTGGCCTACGAGCATTTT.

This clonotype was recorded many times. This sequence joins TRBV24-1 and TRBJ2-7; 9 bases align to TRBD2. The V gene's germline CDR1 is KGHDR and CDR2 SFDVKD. This CDR3 comprises 15 residues. V shed 5 bases, J shed 3 bases, and the junction held 7 bases outside the gene matches. The CDR3 loop reads CATSGTSSGIYEQYF. The CDR3 DNA sequence: TGTGCCACCAGTGGAACGTCTAGCGGGATCTACGAGCAGTACTTC.

Many counts were recorded for this clonotype. J is TRBJ2-7 and V is TRBV7-9, with TRBD1 as a possible D gene (7 bases). Trimming removed 5 bases at V and 11 bases at J, with 16 bases between. CDR1 and CDR2 from the germline V gene are SEHNR and FQNEAQ (reference sequence). There are 12 residues in the CDR3. The CDR3 DNA follows: TGTGCCAGCAGCCTGAGCAGGGGGGAAAAGTACTTC. As protein: CASSLSRGEKYF.

This clonotype came up a few times. V is TRBV18 and J is TRBJ1-5; 7 bases agree with TRBD1. Germline trimming cut 5 bases from V and 5 bases from J; bases unmatched to any gene: 3. The CDR3 is 13 amino acids. Germline V CDR1 and CDR2: KGHSH, LQKENI. The chain's CDR3 is CASSTGADQPQHF. The CDR3 coding sequence is TGTGCCAGCTCAACAGGGGCGGATCAGCCCCAGCATTTT. Complete variable domain (other parts from reference TRBV18 and TRBJ1-5): NAGVMQNPRHLVRRRGQEARLRCSPMKGHSHVYWYRQLPEEGLKFMVYLQKENIIDESGMPKERFSAEFPKEGPSILRIQQVVRGDSAAYFCASSTGADQPQHFGDGTRLSIL.